One T cell receptor (beta chain) is described in this entry. Its antigen is still unknown. These data belong to a study of blood T cell dynamics during melanoma immunotherapy. Study-level findings and limits: At W3, later disease-control patients showed bifurcated PBMC repertoire changes, unlike progressors.

Trimming took 1 base from V and 4 from J; bases not matched to a gene: 7. The CDR3 has 16 amino acids. Germline V lookup: CDR1 LNHNV, CDR2 YYDKDF (reference sequence). Libraries were prepared by immunoSEQ multiplex PCR; TCRdb keeps only in-frame clonotypes and omits some of them. This sample has about 8,500 clones; approximately 77% occur once, and the top ten carry 1.2%. Regarding time point: pre-treatment baseline. Samples come from before therapy and from week 3 after the first blockade cycle. Disease control meant complete response, partial response or stable disease at 12 weeks. The receptor was isolated from a human donor with melanoma. The chain links TRBV15 to TRBJ2-5; 9 bases are shared with TRBD1. Specimen: blood, collected from a patient treated with checkpoint blockade. CDR3 residues: CATSRVVGQGRETQYF. The CDR3 DNA sequence: TGTGCCACCAGCAGAGTAGTGGGACAGGGTAGAGAGACCCAGTACTTC.